This entry concerns a single TCR beta chain. Its antigen is not identified. Per the germline V gene, CDR1 is MGHDK and CDR2 is SYGVNS. Trimming stripped 3 bases from V and 3 bases from J, with 12 bases between. CDR3 length: 14 residues. This specimen belongs to a study of T cell responses to AZD1222 COVID-19 vaccine. Study in general: Recipients boosted at about 4 weeks or about 12 weeks are pooled.

Study results and caveats: Nearly half of spike-specific TCRs reportedly target variant regions that are unmutated in the B.1.351 and B.1.1.7 variants. The sample set comprised mostly white British donors with more females, and clonal diversity was possibly underestimated. Breadth and depth of Spike-specific TCRs rose after two AZD1222 doses.

Libraries were prepared by immunoSEQ multiplex PCR; TCRdb keeps only in-frame clonotypes and omits some of them. The sample yields some 120,000 clones, around 85% seen once. The genes are TRBV25-1 and TRBJ2-7; D is possibly TRBD1 (6 bases). This receptor was identified in an adult in good health. The input for sequencing was peripheral blood, taken on day 0 of AZD1222 vaccination. This CDR3 is CASSDGTSSYEQYF. The CDR3, as DNA: TGTGCCAGCAGTGACGGGACATCGAGCTACGAGCAGTACTTC.